A single sample is the source of the 32 T cell receptor beta chains below, sequenced in a study of beta chain features in type 1 diabetes. Study-wide findings and caveats: The study found moderately but significantly shorter TCRB CDR3s in all four CD4+ subsets of Type 1 diabetes patients.

These receptors have no identified antigens. Every bit of the isolated RNA underwent reverse transcription, so sequencing read expressed TCRB transcripts. Data came from immunoSEQ multiplex PCR; TCRdb stores just in-frame clones and leaves some out. The table records hundreds of thousands of clones, over 12% of them present only once. The sample consisted of naive CD4+ T cells from blood. Receptors were obtained from a young man with type 1 diabetes.

The chain combines TRBV5-1 with TRBJ2-2, with unresolved D. Germline CDR1 reads SGHRS; CDR2 reads YFSETQ. Trimming removed 1 base at V and 2 bases at J, with 6 bases between. The CDR3 is made up of 14 amino acids. The DNA for the CDR3 is TGCGCCAGCAGCTTGCCGCCAAACACCGGGGAGCTGTTTTTT. It yields the protein CASSLPPNTGELFF.

This clone occurred a few times. This chain links TRBV4-3 with TRBJ2-7; no clear D. In germline, CDR1 is LGHNA, CDR2 YSLEER. V lost 0 bases and J 2 bases, leaving 11 bases between the germline ends. This CDR3 is built from 15 residues. The CDR3 DNA is TGCGCCAGCAGCCAAGACTCAGCAGCTCCCTACGAGCAGTACTTC. Translation: CASSQDSAAPYEQYF.

This chain uses TRBV11-3 with TRBJ2-1; 12 nucleotides match TRBD2. The CDR3 totals 15 residues. With V trimmed by 5 bases and J by 7 bases, 6 bases remained unmatched. Germline V gene lookup returns CDR1 SGHNT and CDR2 YENEEA. CDR3 in amino acids: CASSQGLAGGNEQFF. CDR3 sequence (DNA): TGTGCCAGCAGCCAGGGGCTAGCGGGAGGGAATGAGCAGTTCTTC.

The chain carries TRBV29-1 and TRBJ1-2; D perhaps matches TRBD1 (5 bases). CDR1 is SQVTM, CDR2 ANQGSEA, per germline. The CDR3 length is 14 residues. V lost 6 bases, J lost 3 bases, and 17 bases lay in between. The DNA of the CDR3 is TGCAGCGTAGATCGTGGAGGGGCGTACTATGGCTACACCTTC. This sequence encodes CSVDRGGAYYGYTF.

The J gene is TRBJ2-5, the V gene TRBV15; the D is unclear. Germline loops: CDR1 LNHNV, CDR2 YYDKDF (reference sequence). CDR3 length equals 11 residues. V lost 6 bases to trimming and J lost 3 bases, with 5 bases between them. The CDR3 DNA follows: TGTGCCACCAGACGAGAAGAGACCCAGTACTTC. Translated: CATRREETQYF.

The rearrangement joins TRBV4-1 to TRBJ2-5; a weak D match, TRBD1 (6 bases). The germline V gene encodes CDR1 MGHRA and CDR2 YSYEKL. V was shortened by 10 bases and J by 0 bases, with 18 bases between the two germline ends. CDR3 length: 15 residues. The DNA for the CDR3 is TGCGCCACCCCCAGGGGTATCGGTTACCAAGAGACCCAGTACTTC. Protein: CATPRGIGYQETQYF.

In its sample, this clone was seen a few times. The V gene is TRBV25-1, the J gene TRBJ2-7; 8 bases line up with TRBD1. Germline V gene sequence: CDR1 MGHDK, CDR2 SYGVNS. The CDR3 spans 15 residues. Trimming cost V 4 bases and J 6 bases; bases outside gene matches: 11. The CDR3: CASSGQGAVYSEQYF. The CDR3, as DNA: TGTGCCAGCAGTGGGCAGGGGGCTGTTTATAGCGAGCAGTACTTC.

This chain links TRBV5-1 with TRBJ2-3, with 13 bases identical to TRBD2. Looked up from germline, CDR1 is SGHRS and CDR2 is YFSETQ. The CDR3 loop spans 18 amino acids. V lost 0 bases to trimming and J lost 3 bases; unmatched junction nucleotides: 7. The DNA of the CDR3 is TGCGCCAGCAGCTTGGCAACTAGCGGGAGGGCCGCAACAGATACGCAGTATTTT. Its protein is CASSLATSGRAATDTQYF.

This clone showed up just a few times. The CDR3 loop is CASSLDLAAEYSYEQYF. CDR3 DNA: TGCGCCAGCAGCTTGGATTTGGCAGCGGAATACTCCTACGAGCAGTACTTC. The chain is built from TRBV5-1 and TRBJ2-7, with D maybe TRBD2 (5 bases). The CDR3 has 17 residues. Trimming removed 0 bases from V and 0 bases from J, with 16 bases in between. CDR1 is SGHRS, CDR2 YFSETQ, per germline.

The chain couples TRBV5-1 to TRBJ2-5; D is possibly TRBD1 or TRBD2 (5 bases each). The V gene lost 0 bases and the J gene lost 5 bases, with 11 bases spanning the gap. The CDR3 totals 14 residues. Germline V gene data show CDR1 as SGHRS and CDR2 as YFSETQ. DNA for the CDR3: TGCGCCAGCAGCTTGGCCGGGACCAGTGAGACCCAGTACTTC. Translated: CASSLAGTSETQYF.

This clone was recorded a few times. This chain links TRBV21-1 with TRBJ2-7. TRBV21-1 is a pseudogene locus. This CDR3 is 8 amino acids long. The CDR3 DNA reads as TGTGCCAGAAACGAGCAGTACTTC. Protein: CARNEQYF.

This chain connects TRBV6-5 to TRBJ2-7; either TRBD1 or TRBD2 may supply D (7 bases each). CDR3 size: 15 residues. CDR1 and CDR2 (germline): MNHEY, SVGAGI. Trimming stripped 7 bases from V and 0 bases from J, with 16 bases between. The DNA for the CDR3 is TGTGCCAGCACCCCGGGGAGGGGGCTCTCCTACGAGCAGTACTTC. Residues: CASTPGRGLSYEQYF.

The genes are TRBV30 and TRBJ2-3, with TRBD1 identical over 9 bases. The length of the CDR3 is 16 residues. After removal of 2 bases from V and 2 bases from J, the junction contained 8 bases not matched to a gene. The germline CDR1 and CDR2 sequences are GTSNPN and SVGIG (reference sequence). The CDR3 loop reads CAWSNPGTGTTDTQYF. CDR3 in DNA: TGTGCCTGGAGTAACCCCGGGACAGGGACCACAGATACGCAGTATTTT.

This chain uses TRBV30 with TRBJ2-7; 8 bases map to TRBD2. The CDR3 loop spans 14 amino acids. V dropped 3 bases and J dropped 1; count of bases not matched to a gene: 5. The V gene's germline CDR1 is GTSNPN and CDR2 SVGIG (reference sequence). The CDR3 is CAWSRGLGSYEQYF. The CDR3 region has the DNA TGTGCCTGGAGCCGGGGACTAGGTTCCTACGAGCAGTACTTC.

This clone has just a few counts. The sample contains more than one DNA sequence encoding this CDR3. The chain links TRBV6-5 to TRBJ1-5, with D possibly being TRBD1 (5 bases). The CDR3 totals 13 residues. Germline loops: CDR1 MNHEY, CDR2 SVGAGI. V was trimmed by 2 bases and J by 4 bases, leaving 6 bases between them. CDR3 nucleotides: TGTGCCAGCAGTTACCGGGGGAATCAGCCCCAGCATTTT. Residues: CASSYRGNQPQHF.

In its sample, this clone was seen a few times. V is TRBV14 and J is TRBJ2-7; the match to TRBD1 covers 10 bases. CDR3 length: 17 residues. Germline V gene sequence: CDR1 SGHDN, CDR2 FVKESK. After removal of 2 bases from V and 5 bases from J, the junction contained 12 bases not matched to a gene. The CDR3 bases are TGTGCCAGCAGCCAAAGCTGGAGTCGACAGGGGGCCCACGAGCAGTACTTC. Its translation is CASSQSWSRQGAHEQYF.

This clone was seen a handful of times. The V gene is TRBV4-3, the J gene TRBJ2-7, with D possibly being TRBD1 (5 bases). In germline, CDR1 is LGHNA, CDR2 YSLEER. Trimming left V 2 bases short and J 2 bases short, with 19 bases between. The CDR3 contains 17 residues. CDR3 coding DNA: TGCGCCAGCAGCCAAACAACCGGAAGGGGCCCTGCCTACGAGCAGTACTTC. It translates to CASSQTTGRGPAYEQYF.

In its sample, this clone was seen a few times. The CDR3 nucleotides read TGTGCCAGTAGTCCTGGAGGGCAGGCAAATCAGCCCCAGCATTTT. It encodes CASSPGGQANQPQHF. The chain carries TRBV19 and TRBJ1-5; D is undetermined. The CDR3 contains 15 residues. V was cut by 5 bases and J by 4 bases, with 15 bases left in between. CDR1 and CDR2 from the germline V gene are LNHDA and SQIVND (reference sequence).

The chain uses TRBV6-6 and TRBJ1-3; possibly TRBD1 for D (5 bases). The length of the CDR3 is 15 residues. Germline V CDR1 and CDR2: MNHNY, SVGAGI (reference sequence). Trimming took 9 bases from V and 3 from J, leaving 18 bases between them. CDR3 residues: CASSGREGIGNTIYF. CDR3 nucleotides: TGTGCCAGTTCTGGCAGGGAGGGAATTGGAAACACCATATATTTT.

CDR3 loop: CASSVALAADTQYF. Here the CDR3 DNA reads TGTGCCAGCAGCGTGGCTCTTGCTGCAGATACGCAGTATTTT. The chain employs TRBV9 and TRBJ2-3; D not certain. The CDR3 runs 14 residues. The germline CDR1 and CDR2 sequences are SGDLS and YYNGEE. V lost 2 bases and J 4 bases, leaving 11 bases between the germline ends.

V is TRBV9 and J is TRBJ2-7, with 10 bases lining up with TRBD2. J lost 5 bases, V lost 0 bases, and 5 bases had no gene match. The CDR3 consists of 15 residues. Germline V gene sequence: CDR1 SGDLS, CDR2 YYNGEE. In DNA form, the CDR3 reads TGTGCCAGCAGCGTAGAGGGACTAGCGAACGACGAGCAGTACTTC. Translated, it gives CASSVEGLANDEQYF.

There are a few counts of this clone. The chain is built from TRBV5-1 and TRBJ1-1; TRBD1 is a possible D gene (5 bases). CDR1 is SGHRS, CDR2 YFSETQ, per germline. The V and J ends lost 4 bases and 4 bases respectively, with 17 bases between them. The CDR3 runs 15 residues. The CDR3 sequence: CASSLIQGAGTEAFF. The CDR3 region has the DNA TGCGCCAGCAGCCTCATCCAAGGGGCGGGCACTGAAGCTTTCTTT.

This clone occurred a few times. The chain employs TRBV2 and TRBJ2-5, with a tentative D call TRBD2 (6 bases). This CDR3 is 17 amino acids long. Per germline, CDR1 SNHLY and CDR2 FYNNEI. V lost 6 bases to trimming and J lost 7 bases, with 27 bases between them. The CDR3 spells CASSPGGPLGREGTQYF. DNA of the CDR3: TGTGCCAGCAGCCCCGGGGGTCCCCTCGGGCGGGAAGGGACCCAGTACTTC.

This clone came up a few times. The chain carries TRBV29-1 and TRBJ1-2; D remains ambiguous. This CDR3 contains 14 residues. The V end lost 7 bases, the J end lost 0 bases, and 15 bases lay between the germline ends. CDR1 is SQVTM and CDR2 is ANQGSEA in the germline V gene. CDR3 region: CSAEPRRPNYGYTF. The CDR3 bases are TGCAGCGCTGAGCCAAGGAGGCCTAACTATGGCTACACCTTC.

The sample holds a few counts of this clone. V and J are TRBV30 and TRBJ2-6; D not resolved. Between the trimmed V and J ends, which lost 2 bases and 0 bases, there was a span of 8 bases. CDR3 length: 15 amino acids. The germline V gene has CDR1 GTSNPN and CDR2 SVGIG (reference sequence). In nucleotides, the CDR3 is TGTGCCTGGAGTCTGGGTCTCTCTGGGGCCAACGTCCTGACTTTC. Amino acids: CAWSLGLSGANVLTF.

The rearrangement joins TRBV11-2 to TRBJ2-3; D perhaps matches TRBD1 (5 bases). From germline, CDR1 is SGHAT and CDR2 FQNNGV. V shed 4 bases and J shed 2 bases, with 10 bases lying between them. CDR3 length equals 14 residues. The CDR3 here is CASSWRQSTDTQYF. In DNA form, the CDR3 reads TGTGCCAGCAGCTGGCGACAGTCCACAGATACGCAGTATTTT. Full variable domain (remainder filled in from reference TRBV11-2 and TRBJ2-3): EAGVAQSPRYKIIEKRQSVAFWCNPISGHATLYWYQQILGQGPKLLIQFQNNGVVDDSQLPKDRFSAERLKGVDSTLKIQPAKLEDSAVYLCASSWRQSTDTQYFGPGTRLTVL.

In this sample, this clone turned up a few times. DNA of the CDR3: TGTGCCAGCAGTTACTCGAAGGCTTCAAGCAATCAGCCCCAGCATTTT. It encodes CASSYSKASSNQPQHF. The chain couples TRBV6-5 to TRBJ1-5; D uncertain. CDR1 and CDR2 (germline): MNHEY, SVGAGI. The CDR3 is 16 residues long. V was shortened by 0 bases and J by 1 base, with 10 bases between the two germline ends.

The chain links TRBV6-1 to TRBJ2-4; TRBD1 matches at 11 bases. J was trimmed by 7 bases and V by 2 bases; bases with no gene match: 7. The CDR3 runs 16 residues. CDR1 is MNHNS and CDR2 is SASEGT in the germline V gene. The CDR3 DNA follows: TGTGCCAGCAGTGAACCCGGACAGGGGGCTCTGAACATTCAGTACTTC. Translated: CASSEPGQGALNIQYF.

The J gene is TRBJ2-7, the V gene TRBV6-5, with D possibly being TRBD2 (8 bases). V gave up 1 base and J gave up 7 bases, with 17 bases separating them. Per germline, CDR1 MNHEY and CDR2 SVGAGI. The CDR3 contains 15 residues. CDR3 nucleotide sequence: TGTGCCAGCAGTTACTATAGGACAGGCGGGAGGGAGCAGTACTTC. Protein product: CASSYYRTGGREQYF.

This clone came up a few times. The chain links TRBV9 to TRBJ2-7, with 11 bases fitting TRBD2. The CDR3 consists of 15 residues. Germline V gene data show CDR1 as SGDLS and CDR2 as YYNGEE. V gave up 7 bases and J gave up 7 bases; unmatched junction bases: 13. The chain's CDR3 is CASSSLLAGGEEQYF. The CDR3 DNA reads TGTGCCAGCTCCTCGCTCCTAGCGGGGGGAGAAGAGCAGTACTTC.

Only a few counts were recorded for this clone. The rearrangement uses TRBV4-1 and TRBJ1-3, with D perhaps matching TRBD1 (6 bases). V was pared by 1 base and J by 2 bases, with 15 bases between. Germline lookup yields CDR1 MGHRA and CDR2 YSYEKL. The CDR3 length is 17 residues. CDR3: CASSQVAGVSAGNTIYF. In nucleotides, the CDR3 is TGCGCCAGCAGCCAAGTCGCAGGGGTTTCGGCTGGAAACACCATATATTTT.

There are a few counts of this clone. The J gene is TRBJ1-2, the V gene TRBV9; D is ambiguous. Trimming took 0 bases from V and 8 from J, leaving 14 bases between them. Germline CDR1 is SGDLS and CDR2 is YYNGEE. This CDR3 contains 14 residues. The CDR3 DNA reads TGTGCCAGCAGCGTAGCTACGGGCCCCCTAGGCTACACCTTC. It translates to CASSVATGPLGYTF.